This T cell receptor beta chain was documented in a study of T cell changes during pregnancy in multiple sclerosis. This clone came up once. Clones were sequenced by immunoSEQ multiplex PCR, and TCRdb holds only the in-frame ones, with some missing. Of roughly 59,000 clones in the sample, approximately 95% are singletons; the top ten hold 2.5% to 4%. CDR3 length equals 13 residues. Germline CDR1 is SGDLS and CDR2 is YYNGEE. V gave up 4 bases and J gave up 3 bases, with 10 bases separating them. Sequencing used CD8+ T cells from peripheral blood mononuclear cells, obtained in the second trimester of pregnancy. This TCR was recovered from a female donor with multiple sclerosis, enrolled in a pregnancy study. V and J are TRBV9 and TRBJ2-5, with D maybe TRBD2 (6 bases). In DNA form, the CDR3 reads TGTGCCAGCAGCAAGTGGGGGGAAGAGACCCAGTACTTC. Residues: CASSKWGEETQYF. The full variable domain, completed using reference TRBV9 and TRBJ2-5, is DSGVTQTPKHLITATGQRVTLRCSPRSGDLSVYWYQQSLDQGLQFLIQYYNGEERAKGNILERFSAQQFPDLHSELNLSSLELGDSALYFCASSKWGEETQYFGPGTRLLVL.